This T cell receptor beta chain is drawn from a study of T cells in narcolepsy. Details on this clone: Its antigen is as yet unknown.

Findings of the study overall: Blood of same and different patients, but not healthy controls, reportedly held recurring autoreactive clonotypes.

The CDR3 runs 15 residues. Trimming removed 0 bases at V and 0 bases at J, with 7 bases between. CDR1 and CDR2 from the germline V gene are SGDLS and YYNGEE. Generated by immunoSEQ multiplex PCR, the TCRdb table keeps only in-frame clones and is missing some. The data hold around 30,000 clones, with over 75% observed a single time. Sequenced: CD45RA- memory CD4+ T cells from PBMCs. The TCR was taken from a human donor with narcolepsy. The V gene is TRBV9, the J gene TRBJ1-5; D not resolved. CDR3: CASSVGAVSNQPQHF. CDR3 bases: TGTGCCAGCAGCGTAGGGGCAGTTAGCAATCAGCCCCAGCATTTT. Complete variable domain (other parts from reference TRBV9 and TRBJ1-5): DSGVTQTPKHLITATGQRVTLRCSPRSGDLSVYWYQQSLDQGLQFLIQYYNGEERAKGNILERFSAQQFPDLHSELNLSSLELGDSALYFCASSVGAVSNQPQHFGDGTRLSIL.